The 7 T cell receptor beta chains given below trace back to one sample, sequenced in a study of somatic mutations in cytotoxic T cells in rheumatoid arthritis. The protocol was immunoSEQ multiplex PCR, while the TCRdb copy is restricted to in-frame clones and leaves out a portion. The sample has about 16,000 clones; about 72% are singletons. Sequenced material: CD8+ T cells sorted from blood. The receptors here all came from an adult with rheumatoid arthritis.

This sequence joins TRBV30 and TRBJ1-6, with D hard to call. Trimming took off 5 bases at V and 5 bases at J, with 16 bases between the two ends. The CDR3 covers 15 residues. Germline CDR1 and CDR2: GTSNPN and SVGIG (reference sequence). Here the CDR3 DNA reads TGTGCCTGGGGAACCTGGGTGTCGGATAATTCACCCCTCCACTTT. Its protein product is CAWGTWVSDNSPLHF.

The chain couples TRBV11-3 to TRBJ2-3; D is uncertain. Trimming took off 4 bases at V and 4 bases at J, with 6 bases between the two ends. This CDR3 is 12 amino acids long. CDR1 is SGHNT and CDR2 is YENEEA in the germline V gene. CDR3 DNA: TGTGCCAGCAGCTCAACGGCAGATACGCAGTATTTT. Translated, it gives CASSSTADTQYF.

J is TRBJ2-7 and V is TRBV2; TRBD1 aligns across 9 bases. The CDR3 sequence is 15 residues long. Trimming took 3 bases from V and 3 from J; bases not matched to a gene: 6. Germline CDR1 is SNHLY and CDR2 is FYNNEI. CDR3 nucleotide sequence: TGTGCCAGCAGTGACCCACAGGGGGCTCGCTACGAGCAGTACGTC. Translated: CASSDPQGARYEQYV.

This clone was detected a few times. The V call is TRBV4-1, the J call TRBJ1-5, with 7 bases fitting TRBD1. Germline V CDR1 and CDR2: MGHRA, YSYEKL. The CDR3 runs to 15 residues. The trim removed 3 bases at V and 4 bases at J, leaving 6 bases unmatched. The CDR3 sequence: CASSHTRDRNQPQHF. Here the CDR3 DNA reads TGCGCCAGCAGCCATACAAGGGACAGAAATCAGCCCCAGCATTTT.

The chain combines TRBV6-5 with TRBJ1-2, with 7 bases matching TRBD1. Germline assignment: CDR1 MNHEY and CDR2 SVGAGI. This CDR3 is 14 amino acids long. Trimming took 0 bases from V and 4 from J; bases not matched to a gene: 2. The CDR3 loop reads CASSYSGTVYGYTF. CDR3 nucleotides: TGTGCCAGCAGTTACTCCGGGACAGTCTATGGCTACACCTTC.

The chain joins TRBV2 to TRBJ1-1, with unresolved D. Trimming removed 7 bases from V and 2 bases from J, with 14 bases in between. Germline V CDR1 and CDR2: SNHLY, FYNNEI. CDR3 size: 14 residues. Here the CDR3 reads CASMSGGDNTEAFF. The CDR3 bases are TGTGCCAGCATGTCGGGTGGAGATAACACTGAAGCTTTCTTT.

This chain links TRBV6-6 with TRBJ1-1; D gene unclear. Germline loops: CDR1 MNHNY, CDR2 SVGAGI (reference sequence). The CDR3 runs to 12 residues. V was cut by 0 bases and J by 8 bases, with 7 bases left in between. CDR3 DNA: TGTGCCAGCAGTTACTCGAATAGGGAAGCTTTCTTT. Translated: CASSYSNREAFF.